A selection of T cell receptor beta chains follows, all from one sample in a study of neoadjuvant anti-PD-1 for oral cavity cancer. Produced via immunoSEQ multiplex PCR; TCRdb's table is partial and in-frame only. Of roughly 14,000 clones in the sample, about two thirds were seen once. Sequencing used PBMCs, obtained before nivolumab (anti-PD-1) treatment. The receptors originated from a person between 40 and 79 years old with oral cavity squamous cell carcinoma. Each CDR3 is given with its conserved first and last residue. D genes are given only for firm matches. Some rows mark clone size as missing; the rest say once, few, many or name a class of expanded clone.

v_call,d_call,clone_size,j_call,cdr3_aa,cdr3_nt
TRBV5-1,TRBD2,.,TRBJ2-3,CASSLGASGGSDTQYF,TGCGCCAGCAGCTTGGGGGCCAGCGGGGGCTCAGATACGCAGTATTTT
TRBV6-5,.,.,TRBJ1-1,CASGDAGAGNTEAFF,TGTGCCAGCGGGGATGCAGGGGCTGGGAACACTGAAGCTTTCTTT
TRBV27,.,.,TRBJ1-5,CASSFAGINQPQHF,TGTGCCAGCAGTTTTGCTGGAATCAATCAGCCCCAGCATTTT
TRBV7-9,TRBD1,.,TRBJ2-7,CAGGQGSYEQYF,TGTGCCGGAGGACAGGGGTCCTACGAGCAGTACTTC
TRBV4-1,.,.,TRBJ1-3,CASSQGRWNSGNTIYF,TGCGCCAGCAGCCAAGGGCGGTGGAACTCTGGAAACACCATATATTTT
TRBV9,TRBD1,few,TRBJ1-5,CASGAGQGSPQPQHF,TGTGCCAGCGGGGCGGGACAGGGTTCCCCGCAGCCCCAGCATTTT
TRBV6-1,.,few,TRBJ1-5,CASSAGAGRSNQPQHF,TGTGCCAGCAGTGCTGGGGCAGGGAGAAGCAATCAGCCCCAGCATTTT
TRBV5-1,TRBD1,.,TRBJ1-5,CASSLVAGGANQPQHF,TGCGCCAGCAGCTTGGTGGCAGGGGGTGCCAATCAGCCCCAGCATTTT
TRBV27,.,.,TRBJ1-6,CASSQGPTSYSPLHF,TGTGCCAGCAGTCAGGGCCCGACCTCCTATTCACCCCTCCACTTT
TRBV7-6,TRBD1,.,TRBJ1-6,CASSQGGSSYNSPLHF,TGTGCCAGCTCCCAGGGGGGGAGTTCCTATAATTCACCCCTCCACTTT
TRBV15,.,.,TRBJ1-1,CATSRDRSGTEAFF,TGTGCCACCAGCAGAGATCGCAGCGGCACTGAAGCTTTCTTT
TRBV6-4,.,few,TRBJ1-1,CASRHEGNTEAFF,TGTGCCAGCAGACACGAGGGGAACACTGAAGCTTTCTTT
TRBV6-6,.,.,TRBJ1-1,CASSYTRAEAFF,TGTGCCAGCAGTTACACCCGAGCTGAAGCTTTCTTT
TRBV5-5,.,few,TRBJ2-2,CASSLPLRTLGRELFF,TGTGCCAGCAGCTTACCTCTGCGGACCTTGGGACGGGAGCTGTTTTTT
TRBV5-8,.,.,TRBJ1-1,CASSFGQGWNTEAFF,TGTGCCAGCAGCTTCGGTCAGGGGTGGAACACTGAAGCTTTCTTT
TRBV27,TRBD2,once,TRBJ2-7,CASSSWTSGSFYEQYF,TGTGCCAGCAGTTCCTGGACTAGCGGGAGTTTCTACGAGCAGTACTTC
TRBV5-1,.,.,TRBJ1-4,CASRDRRVPNEKLFF,TGCGCCAGCAGGGATCGCAGGGTCCCTAATGAAAAACTGTTTTTT
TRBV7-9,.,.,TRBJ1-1,CASSPWNPGTEAFF,TGTGCCAGCAGCCCGTGGAACCCGGGGACTGAAGCTTTCTTT
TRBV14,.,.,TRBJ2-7,CASSSRAHSYEQYF,TGTGCCAGCAGCTCCCGGGCCCATTCCTACGAGCAGTACTTC
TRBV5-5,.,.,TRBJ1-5,CASSLVAGTSSNQPQHF,TGTGCCAGCAGCTTGGTGGCCGGGACATCAAGCAATCAGCCCCAGCATTTT
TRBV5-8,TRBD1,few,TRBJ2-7,CASSPAYRGRPYEQYF,TGTGCCAGCAGCCCAGCCTACAGGGGGCGGCCCTACGAGCAGTACTTC
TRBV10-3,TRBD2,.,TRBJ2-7,CAIRGTSGRSTEAEQYF,TGTGCCATCAGAGGGACTAGCGGGAGATCGACGGAGGCCGAGCAGTACTTC
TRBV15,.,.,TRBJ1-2,CATSRAGQANYGYTF,TGTGCCACCAGCAGAGCAGGACAAGCTAACTATGGCTACACCTTC
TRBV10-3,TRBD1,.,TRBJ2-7,CAISGPGQDSYEQYF,TGTGCCATCAGTGGACCGGGACAGGACTCCTACGAGCAGTACTTC
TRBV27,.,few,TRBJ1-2,CASSTREVNYGYTF,TGTGCCAGCAGTACCCGGGAAGTCAACTATGGCTACACCTTC